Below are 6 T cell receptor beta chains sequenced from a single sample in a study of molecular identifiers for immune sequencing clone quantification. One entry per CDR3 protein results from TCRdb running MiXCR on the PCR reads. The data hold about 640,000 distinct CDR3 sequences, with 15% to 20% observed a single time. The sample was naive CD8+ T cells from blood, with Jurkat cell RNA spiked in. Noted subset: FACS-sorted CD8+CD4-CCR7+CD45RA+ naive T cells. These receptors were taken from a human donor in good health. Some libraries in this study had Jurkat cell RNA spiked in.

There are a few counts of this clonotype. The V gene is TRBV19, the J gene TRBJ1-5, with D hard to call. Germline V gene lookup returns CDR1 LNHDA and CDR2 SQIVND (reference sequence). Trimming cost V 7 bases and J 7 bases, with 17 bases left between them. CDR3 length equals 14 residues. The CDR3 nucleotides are TGTGCCAGTATTTCTTCGCTGGGAAGCCAGCCCCAGCATTTT. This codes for CASISSLGSQPQHF.

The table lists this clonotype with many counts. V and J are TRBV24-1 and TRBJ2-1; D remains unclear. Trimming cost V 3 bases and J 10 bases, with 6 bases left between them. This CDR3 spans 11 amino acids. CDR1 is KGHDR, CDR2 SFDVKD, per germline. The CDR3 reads CATSDALEQFF. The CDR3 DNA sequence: TGTGCCACCAGTGATGCCCTCGAGCAGTTCTTC.

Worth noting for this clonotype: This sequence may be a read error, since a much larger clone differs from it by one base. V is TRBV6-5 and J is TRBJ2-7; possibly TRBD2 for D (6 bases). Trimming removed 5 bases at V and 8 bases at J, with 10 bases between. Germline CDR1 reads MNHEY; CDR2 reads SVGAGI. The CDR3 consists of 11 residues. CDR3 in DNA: TGTGCCAGCAGTGCGGGGCACAAGCAGTACTTC. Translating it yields CASSAGHKQYF.

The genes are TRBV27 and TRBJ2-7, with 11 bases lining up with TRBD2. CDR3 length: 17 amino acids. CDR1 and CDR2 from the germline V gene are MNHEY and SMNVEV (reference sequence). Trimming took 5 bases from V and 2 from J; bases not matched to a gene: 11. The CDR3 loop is CASSTNLLSGRAYEQYF. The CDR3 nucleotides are TGTGCCAGCAGTACCAACCTCCTTAGCGGGAGGGCCTACGAGCAGTACTTC.

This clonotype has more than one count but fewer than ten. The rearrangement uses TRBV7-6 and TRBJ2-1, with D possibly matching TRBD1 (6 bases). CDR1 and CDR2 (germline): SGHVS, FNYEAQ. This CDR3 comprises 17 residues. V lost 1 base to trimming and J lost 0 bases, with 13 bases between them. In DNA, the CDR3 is TGTGCCAGCAGCTTAGAAGCAGGGACAAGCTCCTACAATGAGCAGTTCTTC. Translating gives CASSLEAGTSSYNEQFF.

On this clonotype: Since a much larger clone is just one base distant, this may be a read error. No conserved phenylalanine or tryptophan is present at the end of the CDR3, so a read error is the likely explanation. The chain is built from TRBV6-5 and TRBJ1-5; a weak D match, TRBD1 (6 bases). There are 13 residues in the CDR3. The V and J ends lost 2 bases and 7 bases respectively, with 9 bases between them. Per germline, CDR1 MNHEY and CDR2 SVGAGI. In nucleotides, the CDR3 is TGTGCCAGCAGTTACGCGACAGGACAGCCCCAGCATCTT. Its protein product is CASSYATGQPQHL.